This T cell receptor beta chain was recovered during a study of blood T cell repertoires in COVID-19. Study-level background: COVID-19 samples, acute and convalescent, were from the United States, Italy and Spain.

Per the study methods: Nucleated cell counts were estimated from reference gene primer amplification. Clones were read by immunoSEQ multiplex PCR, and TCRdb kept only the in-frame ones, dropping some. The DNA was the basis for D and trimming; V, J and clone size are from that table. The table has some 150,000 clones, 65% to 90% seen once. Germline assignment: CDR1 MGHRA and CDR2 YSYEKL. The CDR3 is made up of 13 amino acids. Trimming stripped 0 bases from V and 6 bases from J, with 8 bases between. This clone was counted a few times. Sample: peripheral blood. This TCR derives from a man aged 45-65 years with acute or convalescent COVID-19. The rearrangement joins TRBV4-1 to TRBJ1-1; no definite D call. CDR3 DNA sequence: TGCGCCAGCAGCCAAGAAGGAGAGGCTGAAGCTTTCTTT. Protein sequence: CASSQEGEAEAFF.